Each of the 30 T cell receptor beta chains below was sequenced from the same sample in a study of T cells in localized non-small cell lung cancer. Only in-frame clones appear in the TCRdb table, and some are missing; sequencing was by immunoSEQ multiplex PCR. The sample holds 45,000 to 55,000 clones; about 72% are singletons and the top ten take about 17%. Sequenced here: peripheral blood, sampled before any cancer treatment. The receptors here all came from a man aged 40-75 years with stage I squamous cell lung carcinoma.

This clone was seen only a few times. J is TRBJ1-2 and V is TRBV7-2; D gene ambiguous. CDR1 SGHTA and CDR2 FQGNSA come from the germline V gene. The CDR3 is 13 residues long. Trimming removed 4 bases at V and 6 bases at J, with 12 bases between. The CDR3 DNA sequence: TGTGCCAGCAGCTCCGGGATCTTGGATGGCTACACCTTC. Translating it yields CASSSGILDGYTF.

The chain uses TRBV7-3 and TRBJ2-6; D is ambiguous. Germline assignment: CDR1 SGHTA and CDR2 FQGTGA. V shed 11 bases and J shed 4 bases, with 15 bases lying between them. The CDR3 sequence is 14 residues long. CDR3 region: CASKIRAGANVLTF. CDR3 in DNA: TGTGCCTCCAAAATCCGGGCGGGGGCCAACGTCCTGACTTTC.

The gene calls are TRBV19 and TRBJ1-5; 7 bases are shared with TRBD1. CDR3 length: 15 amino acids. Germline V lookup: CDR1 LNHDA, CDR2 SQIVND (reference sequence). Trimming took 6 bases from V and 4 from J; bases not matched to a gene: 9. CDR3 loop: CASSPRTGWNQPQHF. The CDR3 DNA sequence: TGTGCCAGTAGCCCCCGGACAGGATGGAATCAGCCCCAGCATTTT.

The J gene is TRBJ1-5, the V gene TRBV4-1; the D is unclear. The CDR3 consists of 12 residues. In germline, CDR1 is MGHRA, CDR2 YSYEKL. The ends were cut back, 3 bases at V and 4 bases at J, with 4 bases in the middle. DNA for the CDR3: TGCGCCAGCAGCCAGGGGAATCAGCCCCAGCATTTT. It specifies CASSQGNQPQHF.

The chain recombines TRBV6-1 with TRBJ2-3; D not certain. V lost 4 bases and J lost 0, with 11 bases in between. CDR1 is MNHNS and CDR2 is SASEGT in the germline V gene. CDR3 length: 15 residues. Here the CDR3 reads CASSAQDPSTDTQYF. The CDR3 nucleotides read TGTGCCAGCAGTGCGCAGGATCCTAGCACAGATACGCAGTATTTT.

The rearrangement links TRBV18 to TRBJ1-2, with 8 bases that match TRBD1. The CDR3 runs to 15 residues. J lost 8 bases, V lost 3 bases, and 11 bases had no gene match. Germline CDR1 KGHSH, CDR2 LQKENI. CDR3 loop: CASSPTMDRVSGYTF. For the CDR3, the DNA is TGTGCCAGCTCACCCACAATGGACAGGGTGAGCGGCTACACCTTC.

This clone was seen just once. The chain employs TRBV2 and TRBJ1-6; TRBD1 is a possible D gene (5 bases). V was cut by 2 bases and J by 0 bases, with 8 bases left in between. From germline, CDR1 is SNHLY and CDR2 FYNNEI. The CDR3 covers 16 residues. The CDR3: CASSESGGSYNSPLHF. For the CDR3, the DNA is TGTGCCAGCAGTGAATCGGGGGGCTCCTATAATTCACCCCTCCACTTT.

Here the CDR3 DNA reads TGTGCCAGCAGTTCACTCTCCCGGGAGAGCTACGAGCAGTACTTC. This sequence encodes CASSSLSRESYEQYF. V gene TRBV2 combines with J gene TRBJ2-7, with a weak D call TRBD2 (6 bases). The CDR3 totals 15 residues. Trimming cost V 5 bases and J 3 bases, with 17 bases left between them. The germline CDR1 and CDR2 sequences are SNHLY and FYNNEI. Full variable domain (outside the CDR3, taken from reference TRBV2 and TRBJ2-7): EPEVTQTPSHQVTQMGQEVILRCVPISNHLYFYWYRQILGQKVEFLVSFYNNEISEKSEIFDDQFSVERPDGSNFTLKIRSTKLEDSAMYFCASSSLSRESYEQYFGPGTRLTVT.

This clone was picked up a small number of times. V usage is TRBV6-5 and J usage is TRBJ2-7, with D possibly being TRBD1 (5 bases). The V end lost 2 bases, the J end lost 1 base, and 9 bases lay between the germline ends. The germline CDR1 and CDR2 sequences are MNHEY and SVGAGI. The CDR3 is made up of 14 amino acids. The CDR3 reads CASSYGQGSYEQYF. CDR3 DNA: TGTGCCAGCAGTTACGGGCAGGGTTCCTACGAGCAGTACTTC.

The chain is built from TRBV5-3 and TRBJ1-1; no clear D. TRBV5-3 is an ORF, and what it does is uncertain. V lost 7 bases and J lost 2, with 12 bases in between. The CDR3 extends over 13 amino acids. CDR3 protein: CARVGRVNTEAFF. In DNA form, the CDR3 reads TGTGCCAGAGTTGGTCGGGTCAACACTGAAGCTTTCTTT.

The rearrangement joins TRBV10-3 to TRBJ1-4; D gene uncertain. Trimming took off 3 bases at V and 7 bases at J, with 9 bases between the two ends. From germline, CDR1 is ENHRY and CDR2 SYGVKD. The CDR3 extends over 13 amino acids. In nucleotides, the CDR3 is TGTGCCATCAGTGACGGCCCCGGTGAAAAACTGTTTTTT. Its translation is CAISDGPGEKLFF.

The chain combines TRBV18 with TRBJ1-5; D not resolved. The ends were cut back, 3 bases at V and 0 bases at J, with 12 bases in the middle. The V gene's germline CDR1 is KGHSH and CDR2 LQKENI. The CDR3 sequence is 16 residues long. The CDR3 nucleotides are TGTGCCAGCTCACCTAGTTCCCCGAATAGCAATCAGCCCCAGCATTTT. As protein: CASSPSSPNSNQPQHF.

This chain links TRBV6-1 with TRBJ2-1; D might be TRBD1 (6 bases). V lost 3 bases and J 5 bases, leaving 11 bases between the germline ends. From germline, CDR1 is MNHNS and CDR2 SASEGT. This CDR3 has 14 amino acids. The CDR3 DNA reads TGTGCCAGCAGTGATTGGGGGCCCAACAATGAGCAGTTCTTC. As protein: CASSDWGPNNEQFF.

This clone showed up just a few times. The chain carries TRBV27 and TRBJ1-2; TRBD1 matches at 11 bases. CDR3 size: 14 residues. Germline-derived CDR1 and CDR2 are MNHEY and SMNVEV (reference sequence). With 5 bases clipped from V and 9 bases from J, the junction kept 8 bases outside the gene matches. The CDR3 loop is CASSPDRGLSSYTF. The DNA for the CDR3 is TGTGCCAGCAGTCCGGACAGGGGGCTGAGTAGCTACACCTTC.

CDR3 region: CASSSGTGNTGELFF. CDR3 coding DNA: TGTGCCAGCAGCTCCGGGACAGGTAACACCGGGGAGCTGTTTTTT. The genes are TRBV13 and TRBJ2-2; TRBD1 aligns across 8 bases. The CDR3 extends over 15 amino acids. Looked up from germline, CDR1 is PRHDT and CDR2 is FYEKMQ (reference sequence). Trimming removed 4 bases from V and 2 bases from J; junction bases left unmatched: 3. The full variable domain, its missing parts supplied by reference TRBV13 and TRBJ2-2, is AAGVIQSPRHLIKEKRETATLKCYPIPRHDTVYWYQQGPGQDPQFLISFYEKMQSDKGSIPDRFSAQQFSDYHSELNMSSLELGDSALYFCASSSGTGNTGELFFGEGSRLTVL.

The chain employs TRBV6-5 and TRBJ1-2; 10 bases are a match to TRBD1. The germline gives CDR1 MNHEY, CDR2 SVGAGI. With V trimmed by 6 bases and J by 6 bases, 4 bases remained unmatched. The CDR3 loop spans 13 amino acids. The CDR3 sequence: CASRPDRGNGYTF. In nucleotides, the CDR3 is TGTGCCAGCAGGCCGGACAGGGGGAATGGCTACACCTTC.

This chain's CDR3 is CSVGRRFDNEQFF. DNA for the CDR3: TGCAGCGTTGGGCGGAGGTTTGATAATGAGCAGTTCTTC. This chain links TRBV29-1 with TRBJ2-1; possibly TRBD2 for D (5 bases). The V end was cut by 4 bases, the J end by 7 bases, with 14 bases between. The CDR3 is 13 residues long. Germline CDR1 is SQVTM and CDR2 is ANQGSEA.

The V call is TRBV28, the J call TRBJ1-6; D remains ambiguous. In germline, CDR1 is MDHEN, CDR2 SYDVKM. The ends were cut back, 7 bases at V and 6 bases at J, with 10 bases in the middle. The CDR3 runs 13 residues. CDR3 protein: CASTLSGNSPLHF. The CDR3 coding sequence is TGTGCCAGCACTCTGTCTGGTAATTCACCCCTCCACTTT.

The chain uses TRBV7-3 and TRBJ1-1; 10 bases agree with TRBD1. CDR3 length: 13 residues. The J segment lost 5 bases and the V segment lost 4 bases, leaving 1 base of the junction unmatched. In germline, CDR1 is SGHTA, CDR2 FQGTGA. CDR3 loop: CASSSGQGTEAFF. In DNA form, the CDR3 reads TGTGCCAGCAGCTCGGGACAGGGGACTGAAGCTTTCTTT.

This sequence joins TRBV6-5 and TRBJ2-3, with 12 positions matching TRBD2. V lost 6 bases and J lost 4; bases outside the gene matches: 5. This CDR3 comprises 15 residues. The V gene's germline CDR1 is MNHEY and CDR2 SVGAGI. The CDR3 loop reads CASSTSGGRADTQYF. The CDR3 DNA is TGTGCCAGCAGCACTAGCGGGGGGCGCGCAGATACGCAGTATTTT.

The chain links TRBV7-3 to TRBJ2-1; D ambiguous. The CDR3 runs to 13 residues. CDR1 and CDR2 (germline): SGHTA, FQGTGA. V was shortened by 3 bases and J by 4 bases, with 7 bases between the two germline ends. CDR3 in amino acids: CASSFGLYNEQFF. The CDR3 DNA reads as TGTGCCAGCAGCTTTGGGCTGTACAATGAGCAGTTCTTC.

V usage is TRBV7-6 and J usage is TRBJ2-1; no definite D call. This CDR3 is built from 13 residues. Per germline, CDR1 SGHVS and CDR2 FNYEAQ. V was pared by 3 bases and J by 10 bases, with 13 bases between. The CDR3 DNA reads as TGTGCCAGCAGCTTGAGTGAGTCGGAAGAGCAGTTCTTC. It translates to CASSLSESEEQFF. The variable domain in full, with the rest retrieved from reference TRBV7-6 and TRBJ2-1, is GAGVSQSPRYKVTKRGQDVALRCDPISGHVSLYWYRQALGQGPEFLTYFNYEAQQDKSGLPNDRFSAERPEGSISTLTIQRTEQRDSAMYRCASSLSESEEQFFGPGTRLTVL.

The chain recombines TRBV6-1 with TRBJ1-4, with unresolved D. Trimming stripped 3 bases from V and 10 bases from J, with 9 bases between. The CDR3 is 12 residues long. In germline, CDR1 is MNHNS, CDR2 SASEGT. The CDR3 DNA reads TGTGCCAGCAGTGAGGAGGTCCGAAAACTGTTTTTT. This sequence encodes CASSEEVRKLFF.

The chain has TRBV6-5 and TRBJ1-2, with no clear D. Trimming cost V 7 bases and J 11 bases, with 14 bases left between them. This CDR3 spans 11 amino acids. Germline CDR1 and CDR2: MNHEY and SVGAGI. CDR3 sequence reads: CASTAGRGYTF. The CDR3 DNA is TGTGCCAGCACGGCCGGGAGAGGATACACCTTC.

This clone was counted once. V usage is TRBV28 and J usage is TRBJ1-2; D might be TRBD1 (5 bases). The CDR3 is made up of 13 amino acids. The germline V gene encodes CDR1 MDHEN and CDR2 SYDVKM. V dropped 5 bases and J dropped 1 base, with 8 bases sitting between them. The DNA of the CDR3 is TGTGCCAGCAGTCTGACAGTTAACTATGGCTACACCTTC. This sequence encodes CASSLTVNYGYTF.

The chain combines TRBV5-1 with TRBJ1-1, with TRBD1 matching over 7 bases. The germline V gene encodes CDR1 SGHRS and CDR2 YFSETQ. The ends lost 5 bases at V and 5 bases at J; junction bases unmatched: 9. The CDR3 spans 14 residues. The CDR3 spells CASRIGQANTEAFF. The CDR3 DNA is TGCGCCAGCAGAATCGGACAGGCCAATACTGAAGCTTTCTTT.

This clone turned up a few times. The gene calls are TRBV9 and TRBJ2-1; 12 nucleotides align to TRBD2. Trimming took 1 base from V and 7 from J; bases not matched to a gene: 12. CDR3 length: 18 residues. Germline V gives CDR1 SGDLS, CDR2 YYNGEE. The CDR3 here is CASSVPSGGAEVGNEQFF. The CDR3 nucleotides are TGTGCCAGCAGCGTACCTAGCGGGGGGGCCGAGGTTGGGAATGAGCAGTTCTTC.

The chain joins TRBV12-5 to TRBJ1-1; 7 bases match TRBD1. Germline V gives CDR1 LGHNT, CDR2 FRNRAP. This CDR3 spans 13 amino acids. V shed 1 base and J 10 bases; nucleotides not matched to a gene: 6. DNA of the CDR3: TGTGCTAGTGGTTTGGGTTCAGGGGGTACAGCTTTCTTT. This translates into CASGLGSGGTAFF.

In DNA, the CDR3 is TGCAGCGTTGAGACAGGGGAATTTCATGGCTACACCTTC. It translates to CSVETGEFHGYTF. The gene calls are TRBV29-1 and TRBJ1-2, with TRBD1 matching over 8 bases. CDR1 and CDR2 (germline): SQVTM, ANQGSEA. This CDR3 is 13 amino acids long. V shed 3 bases and J 6 bases; nucleotides not matched to a gene: 6.

This clone was found a few times. This chain links TRBV10-3 with TRBJ2-5; 11 bases align to TRBD2. This CDR3 contains 15 residues. Germline-derived CDR1 and CDR2 are ENHRY and SYGVKD. With 6 bases clipped from V and 1 base from J, the junction kept 4 bases outside the gene matches. DNA of the CDR3: TGTGCCATCAGGACCGGGACTAGCGGCCAAGAGACCCAGTACTTC. It translates to CAIRTGTSGQETQYF.